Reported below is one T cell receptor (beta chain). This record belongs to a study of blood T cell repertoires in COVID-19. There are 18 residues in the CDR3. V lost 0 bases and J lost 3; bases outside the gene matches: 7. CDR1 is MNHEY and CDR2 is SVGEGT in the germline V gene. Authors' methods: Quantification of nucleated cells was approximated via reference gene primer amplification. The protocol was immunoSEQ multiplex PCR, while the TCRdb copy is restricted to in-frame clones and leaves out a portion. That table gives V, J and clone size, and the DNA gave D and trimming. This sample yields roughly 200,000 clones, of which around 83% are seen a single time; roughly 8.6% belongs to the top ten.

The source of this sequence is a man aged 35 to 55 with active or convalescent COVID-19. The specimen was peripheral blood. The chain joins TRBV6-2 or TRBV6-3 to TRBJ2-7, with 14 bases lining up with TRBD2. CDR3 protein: CASSYSGLAGVFSYEQYF. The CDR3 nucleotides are TGTGCCAGCAGTTACTCGGGACTAGCGGGGGTATTCAGCTACGAGCAGTACTTC.